The rows below give T cell receptor beta chains drawn from one sample of a study of cytomegalovirus exposure and HLA in healthy donors. Sequencing was performed with immunoSEQ multiplex PCR; in TCRdb, only in-frame clones are kept and a portion is missing. The table records about 160,000 clones, around 78% of them present only once. Sequencing was performed on PBMCs. All receptors derive from a woman in her forties or fifties in good health and CMV-seropositive. The CDR3 runs from the conserved cysteine through the conserved F or W. The order of the fields is clone size, J gene, V gene, CDR3 protein. The size entry is marked missing in some rows and otherwise reads once, few, many or a size class.

size: once
J: TRBJ1-4
V: TRBV4-3
CDR3: CASSHLQGAGGQDEKLFF

size: .
J: TRBJ1-1
V: TRBV27
CDR3: CASRPTGRNTEAFF

size: .
J: TRBJ2-3
V: TRBV2
CDR3: CASSPEGLAQDTQYF

size: .
J: TRBJ2-3
V: TRBV15
CDR3: CATSRDRKRTDTQYF

size: few
J: TRBJ2-6
V: TRBV19
CDR3: CASSPGAVGANVLTF

size: few
J: TRBJ2-5
V: TRBV5-1
CDR3: CASSLGGQKETQYF

size: .
J: TRBJ2-5
V: TRBV7-2
CDR3: CASSPQGSEGQETQYF

size: .
J: TRBJ1-2
V: TRBV7-9
CDR3: CASSLGARDRGDGYTF

size: .
J: TRBJ1-4
V: TRBV27
CDR3: CASSFRGLLGEKLFF

size: .
J: TRBJ2-3
V: TRBV7-3
CDR3: CASSLGGRTDTQYF

size: .
J: TRBJ1-1
V: TRBV5-6
CDR3: CASSLRGGKNTEAFF

size: once
J: TRBJ2-7
V: TRBV30
CDR3: CAWTSTGFVYEQYF

size: once
J: TRBJ2-3
V: TRBV6-6
CDR3: CASSPRRGRSTDTQYF

size: .
J: TRBJ1-2
V: TRBV5-1
CDR3: CASSPDSNYGYTF

size: .
J: TRBJ1-1
V: TRBV19
CDR3: CASSDIGNTEAFF

size: few
J: TRBJ2-4
V: TRBV6-5
CDR3: CASSQQNIQYF

size: .
J: TRBJ1-1
V: TRBV5-8
CDR3: CASSFLDTSEAFF

size: .
J: TRBJ1-2
V: TRBV19
CDR3: CASSIRSLFYGYTF

size: once
J: TRBJ1-5
V: TRBV6-5
CDR3: CASSYSPGEGTQHF

size: .
J: TRBJ2-5
V: TRBV7-9
CDR3: CASSLQGPETQYF

size: .
J: TRBJ1-2
V: TRBV7-2
CDR3: CASRFRTAIFYGYTF

size: .
J: TRBJ2-5
V: TRBV11-3
CDR3: CASSSILGQRHQETQYF

size: few
J: TRBJ2-1
V: TRBV30
CDR3: CAWSQGNEQFF

size: .
J: TRBJ2-2
V: TRBV19
CDR3: CASSIFNSHAPNTGELFF

size: .
J: TRBJ1-2
V: TRBV4-3
CDR3: CASSQDRGYRGYGYTF

size: once
J: TRBJ1-1
V: TRBV2
CDR3: CASRAGTGGGNTEAFF

size: .
J: TRBJ1-6
V: TRBV4-3
CDR3: CASSQRTARDNSPLHF

size: .
J: TRBJ2-5
V: TRBV5-6
CDR3: CASSLATGQRETQYF

size: .
J: TRBJ2-5
V: TRBV5-4
CDR3: CASSLGGGAGETQYF

size: .
J: TRBJ1-2
V: TRBV11-2
CDR3: CASSLAGGVDGYTF

size: .
J: TRBJ1-1
V: TRBV6-6
CDR3: CASRTGVGYTEAFF

size: .
J: TRBJ2-2
V: TRBV7-2
CDR3: CASSLGSTNTGELFF

size: .
J: TRBJ1-2
V: TRBV5-6
CDR3: CASSRVTLQEPDGYTF

size: .
J: TRBJ2-1
V: TRBV7-8
CDR3: CASSSILAGGIYNEQFF

size: .
J: TRBJ1-1
V: TRBV30
CDR3: CAWRLRGDTEAFF

size: .
J: TRBJ1-1
V: TRBV19
CDR3: CASISRAQENTEAFF

size: .
J: TRBJ2-6
V: TRBV2
CDR3: CASSEFGPSGANVLTF

size: .
J: TRBJ1-2
V: TRBV9
CDR3: CASSVSTSHYGYTF

size: .
J: TRBJ1-1
V: TRBV11-3
CDR3: CASSTGSWAFF

size: .
J: TRBJ2-3
V: TRBV18
CDR3: CASSSTSGGDTQYF

size: .
J: TRBJ2-1
V: TRBV10-3
CDR3: CAINEGLNNEQFF

size: .
J: TRBJ1-5
V: TRBV29-1
CDR3: CSVAGQGIHSQHF

size: .
J: TRBJ2-6
V: TRBV6-5
CDR3: CASKGTGTGANVLTF

size: once
J: TRBJ1-1
V: TRBV9
CDR3: CASSVGGGPTEAFF

size: once
J: TRBJ1-3
V: TRBV11-2
CDR3: CASSPRTGSGNTIYF

size: .
J: TRBJ2-7
V: TRBV5-6
CDR3: CASSADRGSYEQYF

size: once
J: TRBJ1-4
V: TRBV27
CDR3: CASGVPGGGATNEKLFF

size: .
J: TRBJ2-5
V: TRBV19
CDR3: CASSILGGAETQYF

size: .
J: TRBJ2-6
V: TRBV29-1
CDR3: CSVGQGANSGANVLTF

size: .
J: TRBJ1-1
V: TRBV5-6
CDR3: CASSWEKGTGTRYTEAFF

size: .
J: TRBJ2-1
V: TRBV14
CDR3: CASSPWPSVDNEQFF

size: .
J: TRBJ2-5
V: TRBV4-3
CDR3: CASSQGTSGQETQYF

size: .
J: TRBJ1-5
V: TRBV19
CDR3: CASSARTGDQPQHF

size: .
J: TRBJ2-7
V: TRBV4-3
CDR3: CASSREGRGPTGNEQYF

size: .
J: TRBJ2-7
V: TRBV27
CDR3: CASSPDRYLYEQYF

size: .
J: TRBJ1-3
V: TRBV6-5
CDR3: CASSRGRAGNTIYF

size: .
J: TRBJ2-7
V: TRBV7-3
CDR3: CASSLGGSEQYF